Following are 28 T cell receptor beta chains from one sample sequenced in a study of blood T cell repertoires in COVID-19. Method: immunoSEQ multiplex PCR; TCRdb's copy keeps in-frame clones and lacks some. Here the sample spans around 280,000 clones, roughly 90% being singletons. The sequencing sample was made of PBMCs or T cells enriched from blood (not recorded which). Receptors were obtained from a woman under 30 with acute COVID-19.

This clone is a singleton in its sample. This chain uses TRBV7-2 with TRBJ1-2; TRBD1 matches 9 bases. CDR3 length: 15 residues. The V and J ends lost 5 bases and 4 bases, in that order; junction bases with no gene match: 8. The germline CDR1 and CDR2 sequences are SGHTA and FQGNSA. The CDR3 region is CASSRTGDRVYGYTF. For the CDR3, the DNA is TGTGCCAGCAGCCGGACGGGGGACAGGGTCTATGGCTACACCTTC.

CDR3 DNA sequence: TGTGCCAGTAGTATTCAGGGTTGGGACTATGGCTACACCTTC. This encodes CASSIQGWDYGYTF. The chain uses TRBV19 and TRBJ1-2, with D perhaps TRBD1 (5 bases). CDR3 size: 14 residues. Trimming stripped 3 bases from V and 3 bases from J, with 11 bases between. Looked up from germline, CDR1 is LNHDA and CDR2 is SQIVND (reference sequence).

The chain links TRBV4-2 to TRBJ2-4; tentative D call: TRBD2 (6 bases). Germline CDR1 LGHNA, CDR2 YNFKEQ. Trimming shortened V by 1 base and J by 7 bases, and 23 bases separated the two germline ends. This CDR3 region has 18 residues. CDR3 sequence: CASSQGLGRVLVQNIQYF. The CDR3 coding sequence is TGTGCCAGCAGCCAAGGACTAGGAAGGGTCCTGGTTCAGAACATTCAGTACTTC.

The chain employs TRBV5-5 and TRBJ2-7, with 8 nucleotides matching TRBD1. Germline lookup yields CDR1 SGHKS and CDR2 YYEKEE (reference sequence). Unmatched junction bases numbered 8, after V lost 6 bases and J lost 0 bases. This CDR3 comprises 15 residues. CDR3 loop: CASITGTGNSYEQYF. The DNA for the CDR3 is TGTGCCAGCATCACAGGGACAGGCAACTCCTACGAGCAGTACTTC.

The rearrangement uses TRBV2 and TRBJ2-5; D gene unclear. The CDR3 is 11 amino acids. In germline, CDR1 is SNHLY, CDR2 FYNNEI. Trimming cost V 8 bases and J 0 bases, with 4 bases left between them. The CDR3 is CASLYQETQYF. The CDR3 DNA follows: TGTGCCAGCCTGTACCAAGAGACCCAGTACTTC.

On this clone itself: Other DNA sequences in this specimen translate into the identical CDR3. The CDR3 DNA follows: TGCGCCAGCAGCTTGTATTACGAGCAGTACTTC. Amino acids: CASSLYYEQYF. The genes are TRBV5-1 and TRBJ2-7; D unresolved. The CDR3 loop spans 11 amino acids. In germline, CDR1 is SGHRS, CDR2 YFSETQ. V lost 1 base and J 4 bases, leaving 3 bases between the germline ends.

This chain links TRBV4-1 with TRBJ2-2, with 9 bases matching TRBD1. V lost 0 bases to trimming and J lost 5 bases; unmatched junction nucleotides: 10. The CDR3 is 18 amino acids. Germline-derived CDR1 and CDR2 are MGHRA and YSYEKL. The CDR3 coding sequence is TGCGCCAGCAGCCAAGATTGGAGACAGGGGGTCCTTACCGGGGAGCTGTTTTTT. This codes for CASSQDWRQGVLTGELFF.

The rearrangement links TRBV28 to TRBJ1-3; D remains ambiguous. V lost 1 base and J 1 base, leaving 5 bases between the germline ends. CDR3 size: 14 residues. Germline V lookup: CDR1 MDHEN, CDR2 SYDVKM. The CDR3 spells CASSLSGSGNTIYF. The DNA of the CDR3 is TGTGCCAGCAGTTTATCCGGTTCTGGAAACACCATATATTTT.

This chain links TRBV6-5 with TRBJ2-7, with D hard to call. This CDR3 spans 11 amino acids. Between the trimmed V and J ends, which lost 7 bases and 2 bases, there was a span of 6 bases. The germline gives CDR1 MNHEY, CDR2 SVGAGI. The DNA for the CDR3 is TGTGCCAGCACGGAGACCTACGAGCAGTACTTC. Translation gives CASTETYEQYF.

The chain carries TRBV19 and TRBJ1-1; 8 nucleotides match TRBD1. Germline-derived CDR1 and CDR2 are LNHDA and SQIVND (reference sequence). V shed 3 bases and J 8 bases; nucleotides not matched to a gene: 14. The CDR3 sequence is 16 residues long. Written as DNA, the CDR3 is TGTGCCAGTAGTATGCTTTCACCGGGACAGGAGAAGGAAGCTTTCTTT. This codes for CASSMLSPGQEKEAFF.

The chain couples TRBV24-1 to TRBJ2-6; 8 bases align to TRBD1. V lost 10 bases and J lost 2; bases outside the gene matches: 9. The CDR3 has 16 residues. The germline V gene encodes CDR1 KGHDR and CDR2 SFDVKD. The CDR3 sequence is CATSSRGPPGANVLTF. In DNA, the CDR3 is TGTGCCACTTCATCCAGGGGGCCGCCTGGGGCCAACGTCCTGACTTTC.

The J gene is TRBJ2-2, the V gene TRBV19, with a weak D call TRBD1 (5 bases). In germline, CDR1 is LNHDA, CDR2 SQIVND (reference sequence). Between the trimmed V and J ends, which lost 5 bases and 6 bases, there was a span of 13 bases. The CDR3 runs 14 residues. CDR3 DNA sequence: TGTGCCAGTAGTCTGCAGGGTTGGGCCGGGGAGCTGTTTTTT. This sequence encodes CASSLQGWAGELFF.

The chain is built from TRBV21-1 and TRBJ1-4; the table's D call TRBD1 went unverified against the DNA. TRBV21-1 is an annotated pseudogene. The CDR3 is 15 residues long. CDR3 coding DNA: TGTGCCAGCAGCAATCTAAGACAGTGGGATGAAAAACTGTTTTTT. As protein: CASSNLRQWDEKLFF.

This sequence joins TRBV5-1 and TRBJ2-1; 7 bases align to TRBD1. J lost 3 bases, V lost 4 bases, and 4 bases had no gene match. Germline CDR1 reads SGHRS; CDR2 reads YFSETQ. This CDR3 contains 14 residues. As DNA, the CDR3 is TGCGCCAGCAGCAGAGGGGGCGGCTACAATGAGCAGTTCTTC. It codes for CASSRGGGYNEQFF.

This chain connects TRBV27 to TRBJ2-2; no clear D. The CDR3 consists of 13 residues. The V gene lost 8 bases and the J gene lost 8 bases, with 15 bases spanning the gap. The germline CDR1 and CDR2 sequences are MNHEY and SMNVEV (reference sequence). The DNA of the CDR3 is TGTGCCAGCTCCTTTAATCCGGAGGGGGAGCTGTTTTTT. Amino acid sequence: CASSFNPEGELFF.

V usage is TRBV5-1 and J usage is TRBJ2-7; 12 bases match TRBD2. Germline CDR1 reads SGHRS; CDR2 reads YFSETQ. The CDR3 consists of 16 residues. V was pared by 4 bases and J by 6 bases, with 11 bases of the junction left unmatched. This chain's CDR3 is CASSPNQLAGGSEQYF. Here the CDR3 DNA reads TGCGCCAGCAGCCCAAACCAACTAGCGGGAGGAAGCGAGCAGTACTTC.

This chain connects TRBV5-1 to TRBJ1-4, with no clear D. V was clipped by 2 bases and J by 3 bases, with 8 bases between them. The germline gives CDR1 SGHRS, CDR2 YFSETQ. This CDR3 spans 14 amino acids. CDR3 sequence reads: CASSFETSNEKLFF. CDR3 sequence (DNA): TGCGCCAGCAGCTTTGAGACATCTAATGAAAAACTGTTTTTT. The variable domain in full, completed from reference TRBV5-1 and TRBJ1-4, reads KAGVTQTPRYLIKTRGQQVTLSCSPISGHRSVSWYQQTPGQGLQFLFEYFSETQRNKGNFPGRFSGRQFSNSRSEMNVSTLELGDSALYLCASSFETSNEKLFFGSGTQLSVL.

This chain joins TRBV10-3 and TRBJ2-1; 8 bases are a match to TRBD2. Losses at the gene ends were 7 bases for V and 5 bases for J; bases not matched to a gene: 7. Per the germline V gene, CDR1 is ENHRY and CDR2 is SYGVKD. The CDR3 contains 14 residues. CDR3 sequence: CAIKSGSNHNEQFF. The DNA of the CDR3 is TGTGCCATCAAAAGCGGGAGTAATCACAATGAGCAGTTCTTC.

The gene calls are TRBV11-3 and TRBJ2-2, with D unresolved. Trimming shortened V by 1 base and J by 5 bases, and 11 bases separated the two germline ends. The CDR3 loop spans 15 amino acids. Germline CDR1 reads SGHNT; CDR2 reads YENEEA. CDR3 loop: CASSLGGSATGELFF. CDR3 nucleotide sequence: TGTGCCAGCAGCTTAGGAGGCAGTGCAACCGGGGAGCTGTTTTTT.

The rearrangement links TRBV15 to TRBJ2-2; 7 positions agree with TRBD2. The CDR3 loop spans 18 amino acids. Unmatched junction bases numbered 18, after V lost 8 bases and J lost 3 bases. Germline V gene data show CDR1 as LNHNV and CDR2 as YYDKDF (reference sequence). CDR3 in amino acids: CATPQRSREGLDTGELFF. CDR3 in DNA: TGTGCCACCCCTCAGAGGAGCAGGGAGGGATTGGACACCGGGGAGCTGTTTTTT.

The chain has TRBV5-1 and TRBJ2-7; 11 bases match TRBD2. CDR3 length: 15 amino acids. Germline-derived CDR1 and CDR2 are SGHRS and YFSETQ. V lost 2 bases to trimming and J lost 3 bases; unmatched junction nucleotides: 4. The CDR3 sequence is CASSFLAGGFYEQYF. The CDR3, as DNA: TGCGCCAGCAGCTTTCTAGCGGGAGGTTTCTACGAGCAGTACTTC.

This clone has just a few counts. V and J are TRBV27 and TRBJ2-7; TRBD1 matches at 8 bases. Germline lookup yields CDR1 MNHEY and CDR2 SMNVEV (reference sequence). Trimming cost V 6 bases and J 5 bases; bases outside gene matches: 3. The CDR3 totals 12 residues. CDR3: CASRGRGHEQYF. In DNA form, the CDR3 reads TGTGCCAGCAGAGGCAGGGGGCACGAGCAGTACTTC.

V is TRBV10-3 and J is TRBJ2-7; TRBD1 aligns across 9 bases. The CDR3 length is 14 residues. With V trimmed by 6 bases and J by 2 bases, 5 bases remained unmatched. Germline lookup yields CDR1 ENHRY and CDR2 SYGVKD. The DNA for the CDR3 is TGTGCCATCAGGGGACAGGGTGGAACCTACGAGCAGTACTTC. Its protein is CAIRGQGGTYEQYF.

The chain has TRBV10-3 and TRBJ2-1; 14 nucleotides align to TRBD2. Germline V lookup: CDR1 ENHRY, CDR2 SYGVKD. The CDR3 runs 16 residues. Trimming removed 2 bases from V and 6 bases from J; junction bases left unmatched: 3. CDR3 sequence (DNA): TGTGCCATCAGTGAGCCGGGGACTAGCGGGAGCAATGAGCAGTTCTTC. Protein sequence: CAISEPGTSGSNEQFF.

The CDR3 here is CSASFTGYSNQPQHF. CDR3 nucleotides: TGCAGTGCTAGTTTTACAGGTTATAGCAATCAGCCCCAGCATTTT. The rearrangement links TRBV20-1 to TRBJ1-5, with D maybe TRBD1 (5 bases). This CDR3 has 15 amino acids. Germline CDR1 and CDR2: DFQATT and SNEGSKA (reference sequence). Trimming pared 3 bases from V and 0 bases from J, leaving 12 bases between.

This clone was seen only once. The chain uses TRBV12-3 or TRBV12-4 and TRBJ1-2; D uncertain. The CDR3 spans 13 residues. The V end lost 3 bases, the J end lost 4 bases, and 9 bases lay between the germline ends. The CDR3 region is CASSFGPLYGYTF. CDR3 coding DNA: TGTGCCAGCAGTTTTGGCCCGCTCTATGGCTACACCTTC.

The chain couples TRBV19 to TRBJ1-5, with D maybe TRBD1 (5 bases). The germline CDR1 and CDR2 sequences are LNHDA and SQIVND (reference sequence). Trimming took 6 bases from V and 0 from J, leaving 15 bases between them. This CDR3 contains 16 residues. The CDR3 DNA sequence: TGTGCCAGTAGCGGCGGGACCCCCTATAGCAATCAGCCCCAGCATTTT. Translation gives CASSGGTPYSNQPQHF.

This rearrangement joins TRBV3-1 (or the pseudogene TRBV3-2) to TRBJ2-4, with TRBD2 matching 16 bases. Germline CDR1 reads LGHDT; CDR2 reads YNNKEL (reference sequence). Trimming took 2 bases from V and 0 from J; bases not matched to a gene: 7. There are 20 residues in the CDR3. The CDR3 reads CASSQRGLAGGMGAKNIQYF. The DNA of the CDR3 is TGTGCCAGCAGCCAAAGGGGACTAGCGGGAGGGATGGGAGCCAAAAACATTCAGTACTTC.